This is a list of T cell receptor beta chains from one sample in a study of shared clonotypes between healthy human individuals. Some clones are missing from TCRdb's copy, which holds only in-frame ones; the method was immunoSEQ multiplex PCR. Of around 370,000 clones in the sample, 90% to 97% were seen once. The material sequenced was memory CD8+ T cells sorted from blood. Receptors were obtained from a man aged 25 to 40 in good health. CDR3s include the opening cysteine and the closing phenylalanine or tryptophan. The D gene is left open where the match is weak. Size values are once, few and many counts, or a class for expanded clones, and some rows have none.

TRBJ2-3 - - TRBV25-1 CASSLQRGHTDTQYF TGTGCCAGCAGTCTCCAGAGGGGCCATACAGATACGCAGTATTTT
TRBJ2-2 TRBD1 - TRBV5-1 CASSGTTGAGELFF TGCGCCAGCAGCGGCACGACAGGGGCCGGGGAGCTGTTTTTT
TRBJ2-7 TRBD2 - TRBV29-1 CSVPGGNAYEQYF TGCAGCGTCCCGGGGGGGAATGCCTACGAGCAGTACTTC
TRBJ2-3 TRBD2 - TRBV4-1 CASSQDPPAGGRTDTQYF TGCGCCAGCAGCCAAGATCCGCCAGCGGGAGGGCGCACAGATACGCAGTATTTT
TRBJ2-6 - - TRBV19 CATGLAGANVLTF TGTGCCACAGGGTTAGCGGGGGCCAACGTCCTGACTTTC
TRBJ2-7 - once TRBV27 CARTPRGTSYEQYF TGTGCCAGGACCCCGCGGGGAACCTCCTACGAGCAGTACTTC
TRBJ1-1 - - TRBV6-6 CASSYVGTEAFF TGTGCCAGCAGTTACGTTGGCACTGAAGCTTTCTTT
TRBJ1-4 - - TRBV30 CAWSVAHLNEKLFF TGTGCCTGGAGTGTAGCACACCTTAATGAAAAACTGTTTTTT
TRBJ2-5 - - TRBV7-3 CASSLHSQETQYF TGTGCCAGCAGCTTACACAGTCAAGAGACCCAGTACTTC
TRBJ2-4 TRBD2 - TRBV28 CASSLFDRGEIKNIQYF TGTGCCAGCAGTTTATTTGATCGGGGGGAGATCAAAAACATTCAGTACTTC
TRBJ2-3 - - TRBV7-2 CASSLAPLAFTTDTQYF TGTGCCAGCAGCTTAGCCCCTCTAGCTTTTACCACAGATACGCAGTATTTT
TRBJ2-3 TRBD2 - TRBV30 CAWSDITGRAATDTQYF TGTGCCTGGAGTGACATAACCGGGAGGGCCGCCACAGATACGCAGTATTTT
TRBJ1-2 - - TRBV11-2 CASSSGVGYTF TGTGCCAGCAGCTCAGGGGTTGGCTACACCTTC